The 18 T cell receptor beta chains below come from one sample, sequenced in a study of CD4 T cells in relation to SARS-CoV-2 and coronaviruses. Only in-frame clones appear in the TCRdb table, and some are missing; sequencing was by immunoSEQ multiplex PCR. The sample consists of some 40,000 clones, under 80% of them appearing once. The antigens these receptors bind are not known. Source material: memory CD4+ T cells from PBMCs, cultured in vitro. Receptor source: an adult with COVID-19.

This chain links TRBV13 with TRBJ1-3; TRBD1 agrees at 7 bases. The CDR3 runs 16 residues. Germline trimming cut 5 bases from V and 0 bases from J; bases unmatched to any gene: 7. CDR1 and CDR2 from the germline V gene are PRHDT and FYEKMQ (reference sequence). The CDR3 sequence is CASSRRDSSSGNTIYF. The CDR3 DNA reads TGTGCCAGCAGCCGAAGGGACAGCAGCTCTGGAAACACCATATATTTT.

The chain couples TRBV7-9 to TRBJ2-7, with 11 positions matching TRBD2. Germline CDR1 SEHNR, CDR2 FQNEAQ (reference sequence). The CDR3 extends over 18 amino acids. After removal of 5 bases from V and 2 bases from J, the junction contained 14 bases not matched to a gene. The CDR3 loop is CASSAGPSGRLGPYEQYF. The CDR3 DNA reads TGTGCCAGCAGCGCAGGCCCTAGCGGGAGGTTGGGACCCTACGAGCAGTACTTC.

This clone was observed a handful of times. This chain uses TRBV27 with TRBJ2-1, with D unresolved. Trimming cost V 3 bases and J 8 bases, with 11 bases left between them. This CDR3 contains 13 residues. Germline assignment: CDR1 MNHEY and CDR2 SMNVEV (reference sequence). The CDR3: CASSLPESDEQFF. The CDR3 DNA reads TGTGCCAGCAGTTTGCCAGAGTCCGATGAGCAGTTCTTC.

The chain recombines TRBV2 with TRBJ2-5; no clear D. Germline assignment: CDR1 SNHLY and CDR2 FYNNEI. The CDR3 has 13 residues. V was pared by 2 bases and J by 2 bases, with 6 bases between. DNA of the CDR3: TGTGCCAGCAGTGAAAGTCAGCAAGAGACCCAGTACTTC. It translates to CASSESQQETQYF.

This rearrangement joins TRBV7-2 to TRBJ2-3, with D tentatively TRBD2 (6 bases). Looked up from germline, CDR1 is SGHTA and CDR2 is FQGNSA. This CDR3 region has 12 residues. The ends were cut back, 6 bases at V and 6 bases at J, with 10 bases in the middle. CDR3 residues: CASRISGDTQYF. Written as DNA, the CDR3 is TGTGCCAGCAGGATTAGCGGCGATACGCAGTATTTT. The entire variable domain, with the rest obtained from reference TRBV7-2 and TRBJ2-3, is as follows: GAGVSQSPSNKVTEKGKDVELRCDPISGHTALYWYRQSLGQGLEFLIYFQGNSAPDKSGLPSDRFSAERTGGSVSTLTIQRTQQEDSAVYLCASRISGDTQYFGPGTRLTVL.

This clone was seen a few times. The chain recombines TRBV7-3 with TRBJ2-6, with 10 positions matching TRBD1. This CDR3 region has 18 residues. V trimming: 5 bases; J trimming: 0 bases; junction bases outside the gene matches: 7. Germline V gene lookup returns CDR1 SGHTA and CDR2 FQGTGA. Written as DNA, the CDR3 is TGTGCCAGCAGCCCTACTGGGACAGGGGACTCTGGGGCCAACGTCCTGACTTTC. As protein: CASSPTGTGDSGANVLTF.

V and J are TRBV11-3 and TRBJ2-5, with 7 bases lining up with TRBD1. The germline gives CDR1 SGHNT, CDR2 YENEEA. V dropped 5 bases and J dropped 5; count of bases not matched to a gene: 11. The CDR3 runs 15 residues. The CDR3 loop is CASSHRGEGLETQYF. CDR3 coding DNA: TGTGCCAGCAGCCACAGGGGCGAGGGTCTGGAGACCCAGTACTTC.

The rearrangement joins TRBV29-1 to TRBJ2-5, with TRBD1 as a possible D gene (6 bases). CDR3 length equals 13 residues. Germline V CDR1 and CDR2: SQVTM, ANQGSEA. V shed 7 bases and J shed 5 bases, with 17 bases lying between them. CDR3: CSAGQTSGETQYF. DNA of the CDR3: TGCAGCGCCGGACAGACCTCGGGGGAGACCCAGTACTTC.

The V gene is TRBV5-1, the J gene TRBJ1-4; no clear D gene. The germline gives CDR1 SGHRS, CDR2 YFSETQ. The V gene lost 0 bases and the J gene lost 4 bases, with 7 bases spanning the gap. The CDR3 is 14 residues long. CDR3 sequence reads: CASSLDVSNEKLFF. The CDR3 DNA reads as TGCGCCAGCAGCTTGGATGTCAGTAATGAAAAACTGTTTTTT. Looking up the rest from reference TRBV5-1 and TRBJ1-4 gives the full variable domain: KAGVTQTPRYLIKTRGQQVTLSCSPISGHRSVSWYQQTPGQGLQFLFEYFSETQRNKGNFPGRFSGRQFSNSRSEMNVSTLELGDSALYLCASSLDVSNEKLFFGSGTQLSVL.

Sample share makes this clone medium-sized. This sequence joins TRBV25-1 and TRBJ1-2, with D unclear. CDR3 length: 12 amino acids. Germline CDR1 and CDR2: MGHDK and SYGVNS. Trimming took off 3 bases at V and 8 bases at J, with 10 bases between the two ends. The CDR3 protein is CASSDPVAGYTF. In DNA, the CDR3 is TGTGCCAGCAGTGATCCAGTTGCAGGCTACACCTTC.

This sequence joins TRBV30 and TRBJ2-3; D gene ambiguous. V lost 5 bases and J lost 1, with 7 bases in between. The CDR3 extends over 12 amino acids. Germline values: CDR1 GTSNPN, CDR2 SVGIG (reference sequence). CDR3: CAWLTGTDTQYF. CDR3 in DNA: TGTGCCTGGCTGACCGGCACAGATACGCAGTATTTT.

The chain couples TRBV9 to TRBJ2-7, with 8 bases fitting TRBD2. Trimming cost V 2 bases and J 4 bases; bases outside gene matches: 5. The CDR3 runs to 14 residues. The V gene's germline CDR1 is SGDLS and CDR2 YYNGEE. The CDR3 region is CASSVGLASYEQYF. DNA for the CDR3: TGTGCCAGCAGCGTCGGACTAGCATCATACGAGCAGTACTTC.

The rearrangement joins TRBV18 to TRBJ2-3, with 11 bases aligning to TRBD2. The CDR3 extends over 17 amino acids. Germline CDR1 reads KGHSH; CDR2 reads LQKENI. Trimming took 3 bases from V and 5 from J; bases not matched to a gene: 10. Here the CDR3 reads CASSPLTSGSVGDTQYF. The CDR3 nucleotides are TGTGCCAGCTCACCTCTCACTAGCGGGAGTGTGGGAGATACGCAGTATTTT. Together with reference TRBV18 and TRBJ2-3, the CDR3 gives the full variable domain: NAGVMQNPRHLVRRRGQEARLRCSPMKGHSHVYWYRQLPEEGLKFMVYLQKENIIDESGMPKERFSAEFPKEGPSILRIQQVVRGDSAAYFCASSPLTSGSVGDTQYFGPGTRLTVL.

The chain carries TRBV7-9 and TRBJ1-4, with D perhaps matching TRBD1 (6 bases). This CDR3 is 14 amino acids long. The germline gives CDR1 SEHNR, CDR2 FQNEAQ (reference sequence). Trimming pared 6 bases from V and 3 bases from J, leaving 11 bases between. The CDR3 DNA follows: TGTGCCAGCAGTACCGGACAGTCTAATGAAAAACTGTTTTTT. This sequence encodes CASSTGQSNEKLFF.

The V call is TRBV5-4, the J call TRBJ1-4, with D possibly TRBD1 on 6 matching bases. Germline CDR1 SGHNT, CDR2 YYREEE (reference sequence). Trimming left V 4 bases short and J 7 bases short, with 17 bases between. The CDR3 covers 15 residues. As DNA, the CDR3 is TGTGCCAGCAGCCCAAACCAGGGAGGGGGTGAAAAACTGTTTTTT. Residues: CASSPNQGGGEKLFF.

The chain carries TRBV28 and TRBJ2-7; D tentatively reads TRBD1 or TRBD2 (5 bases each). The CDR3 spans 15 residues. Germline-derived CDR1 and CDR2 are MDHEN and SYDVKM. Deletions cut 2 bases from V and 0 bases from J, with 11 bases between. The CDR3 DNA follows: TGTGCCAGCAGTTTAAGGGACGCAAGCTCCTACGAGCAGTACTTC. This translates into CASSLRDASSYEQYF.

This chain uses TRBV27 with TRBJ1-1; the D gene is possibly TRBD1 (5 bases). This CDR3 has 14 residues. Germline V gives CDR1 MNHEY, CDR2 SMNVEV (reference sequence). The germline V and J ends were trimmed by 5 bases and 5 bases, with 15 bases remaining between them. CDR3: CASSTYSGETEAFF. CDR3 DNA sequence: TGTGCCAGCAGTACCTACTCGGGGGAAACTGAAGCTTTCTTT.

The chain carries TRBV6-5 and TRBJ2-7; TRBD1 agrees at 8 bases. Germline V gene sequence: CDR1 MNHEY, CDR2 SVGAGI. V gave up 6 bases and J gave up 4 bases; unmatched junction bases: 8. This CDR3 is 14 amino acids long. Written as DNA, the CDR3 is TGTGCCAGCAGCCTGACAGGGGAACCTTACGAGCAGTACTTC. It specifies CASSLTGEPYEQYF.